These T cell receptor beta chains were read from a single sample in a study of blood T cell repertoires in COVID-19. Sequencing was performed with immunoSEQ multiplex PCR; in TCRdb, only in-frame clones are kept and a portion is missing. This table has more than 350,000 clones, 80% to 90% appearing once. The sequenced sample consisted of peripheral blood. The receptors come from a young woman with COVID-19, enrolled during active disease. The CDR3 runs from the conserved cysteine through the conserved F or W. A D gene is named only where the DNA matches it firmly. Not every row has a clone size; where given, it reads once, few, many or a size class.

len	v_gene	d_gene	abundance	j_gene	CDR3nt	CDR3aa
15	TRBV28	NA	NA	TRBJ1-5	TGTGCCAGCAGTTTTCCCCCAGGGCTCAATCAGCCCCAGCATTTT	CASSFPPGLNQPQHF
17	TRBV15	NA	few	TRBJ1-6	TGTGCCACCAGCAGAGCTCATTCCAGCTCCTATAATTCACCCCTCCACTTT	CATSRAHSSSYNSPLHF
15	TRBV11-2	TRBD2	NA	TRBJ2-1	TGTGCCAGCAGCTACCGACTAGCGGGGTCAGGAGAGCAGTTCTTC	CASSYRLAGSGEQFF
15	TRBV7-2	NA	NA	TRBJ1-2	TGTGCCAGCAGCTTAGCGGAGCAGGGTTTGGGTGGCTACACCTTC	CASSLAEQGLGGYTF
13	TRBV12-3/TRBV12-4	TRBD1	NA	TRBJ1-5	TGTGCCAGCAGTTGGACAGGGAATCAGCCCCAGCATTTT	CASSWTGNQPQHF
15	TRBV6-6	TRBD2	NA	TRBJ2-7	TGTGCCAGCGGTCCTAGCGGGGGGCTCCTAGGCGAGCAGTACTTC	CASGPSGGLLGEQYF
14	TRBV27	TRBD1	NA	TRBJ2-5	TGTGCCAGCAGTTCGGAACAGGGGGCAGAGACCCAGTACTTC	CASSSEQGAETQYF
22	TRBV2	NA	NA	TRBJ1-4	TGTGCCAGCAGTGATCCTCAAGCCCCCCCCTGGAGGGGAATTGCAACTAATGAAAAACTGTTTTTT	CASSDPQAPPWRGIATNEKLFF
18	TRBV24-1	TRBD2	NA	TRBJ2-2	TGTGCCACCAGTGATTCCGGGACTAGCGGGAGCTTCACCGGGGAGCTGTTTTTT	CATSDSGTSGSFTGELFF
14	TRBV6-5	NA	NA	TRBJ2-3	TGTGCCAGCAGTTACGGCAGGCCTTCAGATACGCAGTATTTT	CASSYGRPSDTQYF
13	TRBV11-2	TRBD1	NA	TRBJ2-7	TGTGCCAGCAGCCGGGACAGGAGCTACGAGCAGTACTTC	CASSRDRSYEQYF
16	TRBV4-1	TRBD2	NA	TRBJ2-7	TGCGCCAGCAGCCACCCAGGTACTAGCGGGGGGTACGAGCAGTACTTC	CASSHPGTSGGYEQYF
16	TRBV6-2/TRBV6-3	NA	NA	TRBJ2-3	TGTGCCAGCAGTTACAGTGACAGGATACCGACAGATACGCAGTATTTT	CASSYSDRIPTDTQYF
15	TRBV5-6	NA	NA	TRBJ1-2	TGTGCCAGCAGCTTGGGGGGGCCCCCAAACTATGGCTACACCTTC	CASSLGGPPNYGYTF
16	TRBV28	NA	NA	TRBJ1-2	TGTGCCAGCAGTTCGGCCAGGGGTGGGGGTGACTATGGCTACACCTTC	CASSSARGGGDYGYTF
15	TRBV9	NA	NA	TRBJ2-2	TGTGCCAGCAGCCCGGGGAGAGCTAACACCGGGGAGCTGTTTTTT	CASSPGRANTGELFF
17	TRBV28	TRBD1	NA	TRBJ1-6	TGTGCCAGCAGGAGTCAAGCCGGGACAGGGCTCAATTCACCCCTCCACTTT	CASRSQAGTGLNSPLHF
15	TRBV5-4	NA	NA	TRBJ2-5	TGTGCCAGCAGCTTGGTAGGGGGTAGTGCAGAGACCCAGTACTTC	CASSLVGGSAETQYF
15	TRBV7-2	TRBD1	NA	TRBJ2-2	TGTGCCAGCAGAACAGGGGCGAGGATAACCGGGGAGCTGTTTTTT	CASRTGARITGELFF
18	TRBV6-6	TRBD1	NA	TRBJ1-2	TGTGCCAGCAGTCCACCTAGGACAGGGAGTGGGTCTGTCTATGGCTACACCTTC	CASSPPRTGSGSVYGYTF
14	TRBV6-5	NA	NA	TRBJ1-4	TGTGCCAGCCCCAGGGTCCCCTGGATGGAAAAACTGTTTTTT	CASPRVPWMEKLFF
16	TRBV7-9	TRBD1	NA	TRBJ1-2	TGTGCCAGCAGCCATACTACAGGGGAAGCTAACTATGGCTACACCTTC	CASSHTTGEANYGYTF
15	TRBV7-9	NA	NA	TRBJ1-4	TGTGCCAGCAGCCCCATTACGGGATCCGGTGAAAAACTGTTTTTT	CASSPITGSGEKLFF
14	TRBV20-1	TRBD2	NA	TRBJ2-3	TGCAGTGCTAGTGCGGGACCCGGGGGGGATACGCAGTATTTT	CSASAGPGGDTQYF
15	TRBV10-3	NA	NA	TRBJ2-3	TGTGCCATCAACCCTGGAGCGGGCTTGACAGATACGCAGTATTTT	CAINPGAGLTDTQYF
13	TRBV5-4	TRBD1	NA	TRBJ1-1	TGTGCCAGCAGGCAGGGGGAAAAGATTGAAGCTTTCTTT	CASRQGEKIEAFF
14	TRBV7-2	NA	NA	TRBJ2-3	TGTGCCAGCAGGCTAGGACAGCCACAAGATACGCAGTATTTT	CASRLGQPQDTQYF
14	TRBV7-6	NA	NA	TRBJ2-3	TGTGCCAGCAGCTTACGCGGGGGCACAGATACGCAGTATTTT	CASSLRGGTDTQYF
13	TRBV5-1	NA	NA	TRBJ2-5	TGCGCCAGCAGGCAGGGGGGCCAAGAGACCCAGTACTTC	CASRQGGQETQYF
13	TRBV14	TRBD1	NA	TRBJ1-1	TGTGCCAGCAGGGAGACAGGGCGCGCTGAAGCTTTCTTT	CASRETGRAEAFF
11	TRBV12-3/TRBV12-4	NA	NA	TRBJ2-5	TGTGCCAGCAGTGGCGGGGAGACCCAGTACTTC	CASSGGETQYF
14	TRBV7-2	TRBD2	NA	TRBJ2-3	TGTGCCAGCAGCTTAGCTGGACTAGGGCGGGCGCAGTATTTT	CASSLAGLGRAQYF
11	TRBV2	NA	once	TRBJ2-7	TGTGCCAGCGGGGGGAACTACGAGCAGTACTTC	CASGGNYEQYF
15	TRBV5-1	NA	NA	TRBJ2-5	TGCGCCAGCAGCTTAAACCCCAGGGGTTGGGAGACCCAGTACTTC	CASSLNPRGWETQYF
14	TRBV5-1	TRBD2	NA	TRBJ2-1	TGCGCCAGCAGCGAGCGGGGATCCTACAATGAGCAGTTCTTC	CASSERGSYNEQFF
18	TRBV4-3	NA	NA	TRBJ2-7	TGCGCCAGCAGCCAAGATCCTATCAGGGGACCTATCCCCTACGAGCAGTACTTC	CASSQDPIRGPIPYEQYF
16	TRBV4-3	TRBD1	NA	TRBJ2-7	TGCGCCAGCAGCCGGGCGACAGGGGACGTTTCCTACGAGCAGTACTTC	CASSRATGDVSYEQYF
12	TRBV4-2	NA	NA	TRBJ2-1	TGTGCCAGCAGCCAAGTAAGGAGTGAGCAGTTCTTC	CASSQVRSEQFF
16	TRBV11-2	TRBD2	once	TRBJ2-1	TGTGCCAGCAGCTCCCTTACGCGGCGGGGGGGGTTGAAGCAGTTCTTC	CASSSLTRRGGLKQFF
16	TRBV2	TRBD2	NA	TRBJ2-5	TGTGCCAGCAGTGGGGTAGCGGGGGGGCTTGGTGAGACCCAGTACTTC	CASSGVAGGLGETQYF
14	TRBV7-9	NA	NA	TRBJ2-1	TGTGCCAGCAGCCCCGCGGTGGGGGCCGATGAGCAGTTCTTC	CASSPAVGADEQFF
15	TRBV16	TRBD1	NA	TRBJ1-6	TGTGCCAGCAGCCAATCCGGACAGGTTAATTCACCCCTCCACTTT	CASSQSGQVNSPLHF
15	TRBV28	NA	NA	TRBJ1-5	TGTGCCAGCAGGTCCACAGCATTCAACAATCAGCCCCAGCATTTT	CASRSTAFNNQPQHF
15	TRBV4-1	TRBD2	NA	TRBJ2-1	TGCGCCAGCAGCCGTAGGGGACTAGCGATAAATGAGCAGTTCTTC	CASSRRGLAINEQFF
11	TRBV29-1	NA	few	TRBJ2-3	TGCAGCGTCCGGACAACAGATACGCAGTATTTT	CSVRTTDTQYF
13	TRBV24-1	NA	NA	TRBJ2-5	TGTGCCACCCGGCAGGGTTCCCAAGAGACCCAGTACTTC	CATRQGSQETQYF
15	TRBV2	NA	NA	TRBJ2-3	TGTGCCAGCAGAGCGCAGGGGCTGGCCACAGATACGCAGTATTTT	CASRAQGLATDTQYF
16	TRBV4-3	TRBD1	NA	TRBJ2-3	TGCGCCAGCAGCCAAGATAGGGCAGGGGGTTCAGATACGCAGTATTTT	CASSQDRAGGSDTQYF
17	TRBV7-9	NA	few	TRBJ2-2	TGTGCCAGCAGAGAGACGAAATCGGGACTTAACACCGGGGAGCTGTTTTTT	CASRETKSGLNTGELFF
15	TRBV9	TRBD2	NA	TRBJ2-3	TGTGCCAGCACCCTAGGGACTAGCGACGCAGATACGCAGTATTTT	CASTLGTSDADTQYF
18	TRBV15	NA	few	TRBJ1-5	TGTGCCACCAGCAGAGATCCTCACCGGGTCAACAAACGGGAGCCCCAGCATTTT	CATSRDPHRVNKREPQHF
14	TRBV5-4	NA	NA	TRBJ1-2	TGTGCCAGCAGCTTGGGTGGAGGCAACTATGGCTACACCTTC	CASSLGGGNYGYTF
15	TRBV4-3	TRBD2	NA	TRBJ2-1	TGCGCCAGCAGCCAACGGGGGGAAGGCTACAATGAGCAGTTCTTC	CASSQRGEGYNEQFF
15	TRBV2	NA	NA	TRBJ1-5	TGTGCCAGCTCGGTGGGGAGGGAAAGCAATCAGCCCCAGCATTTT	CASSVGRESNQPQHF
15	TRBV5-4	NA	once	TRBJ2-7	TGTGCCAGCAGCAAGCCGTCACTAGACCCCTACGAGCAGTACTTC	CASSKPSLDPYEQYF